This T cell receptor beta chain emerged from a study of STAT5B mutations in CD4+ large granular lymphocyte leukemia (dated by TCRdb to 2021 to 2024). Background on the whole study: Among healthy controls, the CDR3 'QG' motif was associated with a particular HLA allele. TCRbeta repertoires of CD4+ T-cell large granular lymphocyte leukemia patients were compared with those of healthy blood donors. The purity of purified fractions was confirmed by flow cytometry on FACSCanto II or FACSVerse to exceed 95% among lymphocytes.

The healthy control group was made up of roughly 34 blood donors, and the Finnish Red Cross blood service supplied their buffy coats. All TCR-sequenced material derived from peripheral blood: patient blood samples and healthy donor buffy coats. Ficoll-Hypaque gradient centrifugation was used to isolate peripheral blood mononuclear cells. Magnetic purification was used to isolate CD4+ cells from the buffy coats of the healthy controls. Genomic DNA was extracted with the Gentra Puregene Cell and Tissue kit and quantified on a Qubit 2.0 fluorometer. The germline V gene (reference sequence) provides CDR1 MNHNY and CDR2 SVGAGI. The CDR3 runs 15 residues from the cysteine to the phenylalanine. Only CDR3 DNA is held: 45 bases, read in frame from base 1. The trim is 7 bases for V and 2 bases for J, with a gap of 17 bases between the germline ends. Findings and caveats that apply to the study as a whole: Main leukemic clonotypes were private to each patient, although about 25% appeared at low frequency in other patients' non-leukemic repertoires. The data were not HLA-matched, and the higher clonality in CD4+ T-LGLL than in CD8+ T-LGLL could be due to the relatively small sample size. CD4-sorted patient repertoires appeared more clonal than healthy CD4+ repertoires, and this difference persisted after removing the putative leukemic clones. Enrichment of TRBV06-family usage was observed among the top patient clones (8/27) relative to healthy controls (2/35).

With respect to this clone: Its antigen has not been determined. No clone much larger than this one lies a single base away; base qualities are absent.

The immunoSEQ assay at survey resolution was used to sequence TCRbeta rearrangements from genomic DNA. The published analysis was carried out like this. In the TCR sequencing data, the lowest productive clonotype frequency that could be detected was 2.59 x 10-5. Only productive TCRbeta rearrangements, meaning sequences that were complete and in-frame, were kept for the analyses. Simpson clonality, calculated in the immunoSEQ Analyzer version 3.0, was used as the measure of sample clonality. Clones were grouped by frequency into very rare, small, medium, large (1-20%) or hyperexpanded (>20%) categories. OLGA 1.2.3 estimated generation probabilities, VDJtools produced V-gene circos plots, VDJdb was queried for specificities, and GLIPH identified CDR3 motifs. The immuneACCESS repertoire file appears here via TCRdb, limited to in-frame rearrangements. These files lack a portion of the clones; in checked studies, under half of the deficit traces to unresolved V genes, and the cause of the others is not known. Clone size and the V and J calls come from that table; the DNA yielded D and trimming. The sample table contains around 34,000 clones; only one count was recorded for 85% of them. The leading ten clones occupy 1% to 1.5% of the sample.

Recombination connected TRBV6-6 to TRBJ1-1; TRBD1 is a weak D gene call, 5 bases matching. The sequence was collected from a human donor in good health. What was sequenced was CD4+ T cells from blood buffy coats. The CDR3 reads CASNYPRTQNTEAFF. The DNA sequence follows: TGTGCCAGCAACTACCCCAGGACACAAAACACTGAAGCTTTCTTT.